This T cell receptor (beta chain) was profiled in a study of blood T cells in healthy people across ages. A J-beta primer mix and a sample-barcoded 5' primer were used in a second PCR of about 7 to 12 cycles. TCRdb reanalysed the 5' RACE reads using MiXCR and keeps one entry per CDR3 protein. The data hold just over 1 million distinct CDR3 sequences, with less than 50% observed a single time. The CDR3 has 16 residues. The V end was cut by 2 bases, the J end by 5 bases, with 18 bases between. The germline V gene has CDR1 ENHRY and CDR2 SYGVKD. Study outcomes and limitations: Per million T cells, TCR beta diversity dropped about linearly as age rose.

Concerning this clonotype: Its cognate antigen is unknown.

The sample consisted of blood. J is TRBJ1-1 and V is TRBV10-3; no clear D gene. The TCR originated in a woman aged 60-75 years in good health. In DNA form, the CDR3 reads TGTGCCATCAGTGAGGCGGCGCTGGAGCGGATGACTGAAGCTTTCTTT. Its protein product is CAISEAALERMTEAFF.